Listed below are T cell receptor beta chains from one sample, sequenced in a study of regulatory T cells in long-lasting Graves disease. MiXCR was run by TCRdb on the multiplex PCR reads, yielding one entry per CDR3 protein. The sample carries 250,000 or so distinct CDR3 sequences, 15% to 20% recorded once. The same sample was also used in a study of T cells in Graves' hyperthyroidism and ophthalmopathy.

Specimen: peripheral blood mononuclear cells (PBMCs), collected at new diagnosis, from a patient treated with antithyroid drugs. The receptors originated from a woman aged 25 to 45 with Graves disease. The CDR3 runs from the conserved cysteine through the conserved F or W. The D gene is left open where the match is weak. Expanded clones get a size class; other rows say once, few or many, or leave the size out.

-	many	TRBV6-1	TRBJ1-3	15	TGTGCCAGCGGGTCGGGTTCCTCCTCTGGAAACACCATATATTTT	CASGSGSSSGNTIYF
-	many	TRBV11-2	TRBJ1-6	15	TGTGCCAGCAGCTTAGTTTGGCAGAGAAATTCACCCCTCCACTTT	CASSLVWQRNSPLHF
TRBD2	many	TRBV12-5	TRBJ2-5	20	TGTGCTAGTGGTCAGGACAGGCGGCTAGCGGGGGGGCAAGTGGTAGAGACCCAGTACTTC	CASGQDRRLAGGQVVETQYF
-	-	TRBV6-1	TRBJ1-4	15	TGTGCCAGCAGTGAAGCGCTGTCGAGTAATGAAAAACTGTTTTTT	CASSEALSSNEKLFF
TRBD2	many	TRBV9	TRBJ2-1	14	TGTGCCAGCAGCGTAGCGGGGGGGCTCGATGAGCAGTTCTTC	CASSVAGGLDEQFF
TRBD1	many	TRBV12-3/TRBV12-4	TRBJ1-4	14	TGTGCCAGCAGTTTAACCGGGACAGGGGCAAAACTGTTTTTT	CASSLTGTGAKLFF
TRBD2	many	TRBV29-1	TRBJ2-1	14	TGCAGCGCCCGACTAGCGGGGGGTTGGAATGAGCAGTTCTTC	CSARLAGGWNEQFF
-	-	TRBV7-2	TRBJ2-1	15	TGTGCCAGCAGTTTACAGCTGGACATCTACAATGAGCAGTTCTTC	CASSLQLDIYNEQFF
TRBD1	many	TRBV7-9	TRBJ2-5	15	TGTGCCAGCAGCATACGGACAGGATACCAAGAGACCCAGTACTTC	CASSIRTGYQETQYF
-	many	TRBV7-2	TRBJ1-2	14	TGTGCCAGCAGCTCTGGCGGGGGAAGCTATGGCTACACCTTC	CASSSGGGSYGYTF
-	-	TRBV6-2/TRBV6-3	TRBJ1-2	16	TGTGCCAGCAGCAGGTCGGGTAGGGTGTACAACTATGGCTACACCTTC	CASSRSGRVYNYGYTF
-	few	TRBV12-3/TRBV12-4	TRBJ2-7	15	TGTGCCAGCAGTTTAGGGTCATCGAAAGCCTACGAGCAGTACTTC	CASSLGSSKAYEQYF
-	-	TRBV19	TRBJ1-1	13	TGTGCCAGCCAGCCGGGGGGATCAACTGAAGCTTCCTTT	CASQPGGSTEASF
-	few	TRBV11-2	TRBJ2-7	13	TGTGCCAGCAGCTTAGACCCAGGGTTCGAGCAGTACTTC	CASSLDPGFEQYF
TRBD1	few	TRBV6-1	TRBJ2-2	14	TGTGCCAGCAAACAGGGGCCGAACACCGGGGAGCTGTTTTTT	CASKQGPNTGELFF
-	many	TRBV11-2	TRBJ1-1	13	TGTGCCAGCAGCCATGGACCGGGGACGCAAGCTTTCTTT	CASSHGPGTQAFF
TRBD1	-	TRBV20-1	TRBJ2-3	15	TGCAGTGCCCCAACCCGGACAGGGCGCACAGATACGCAGTATTTT	CSAPTRTGRTDTQYF
-	-	TRBV4-2	TRBJ2-7	14	TGTGCCAGCAGCCAAGTTGATAGGGGCTACGAGCAGTACTTC	CASSQVDRGYEQYF
-	-	TRBV4-1	TRBJ2-1	16	TGCGCCAGCAGCCTCCTGACGGGGGGCGCCTACAATGAGCAGTTCTTC	CASSLLTGGAYNEQFF
-	many	TRBV24-1	TRBJ1-1	12	TGTGCCACCCCGGGGGAGGACACTGAAGCTTTCTTT	CATPGEDTEAFF
-	many	TRBV12-3/TRBV12-4	TRBJ2-3	12	TGTGCCAGCAGTCCAGGGATAGATACGCAGTATTTT	CASSPGIDTQYF
-	many	TRBV5-1	TRBJ2-6	15	TGCGCCAGCAGCTTTATGTCCTCTGGGGCCAACGTCCTGACTTTC	CASSFMSSGANVLTF
TRBD2	many	TRBV20-1	TRBJ2-3	14	TGCAGTGCGCGACTAGCGGGGAACACAGATACGCAGTATTTT	CSARLAGNTDTQYF
-	many	TRBV9	TRBJ2-5	15	TGTGCCAGCAGCGCCCGGGAAGCGGGTGGTGAGACCCAGTACTTC	CASSAREAGGETQYF
-	many	TRBV24-1	TRBJ2-3	14	TGTGCCACCAGTGGACGGGGGTCCTCAGATACGCAGTATTTT	CATSGRGSSDTQYF
-	many	TRBV11-2	TRBJ2-7	11	TGTGCCAGCAGCCAGGACAGCGAGCAGTACTTC	CASSQDSEQYF
-	many	TRBV5-5	TRBJ1-1	14	TGTGCCAGCAGCTTGGTGTCCAGGAACACTGAAGCTTTCTTT	CASSLVSRNTEAFF
-	many	TRBV5-1	TRBJ1-2	15	TGCGCCAGCAGCGCGGGACTCCAAAGAAAGCATGGCTACACCTTC	CASSAGLQRKHGYTF